Following are 5 T cell receptor beta chains from one sample sequenced in a study of response to subunit inactivated influenza vaccine. MiXCR was run by TCRdb on the RT-PCR reads, yielding one entry per CDR3 protein. The table includes approximately 290,000 distinct CDR3 sequences, approximately 23% detected once. The source material was PBMCs from blood, sampled 21 months after vaccination. These receptors originate from a man between 50 and 69 years old who received an inactivated influenza vaccine.

V gene TRBV20-1 combines with J gene TRBJ2-5, with 7 bases matching TRBD2. J was trimmed by 5 bases and V by 0 bases; bases with no gene match: 6. CDR1 DFQATT and CDR2 SNEGSKA come from the germline V gene (reference sequence). The CDR3 length is 14 residues. This chain's CDR3 is CSARDRVGGETQYF. The DNA of the CDR3 is TGCAGTGCTAGAGATCGGGTGGGAGGGGAGACCCAGTACTTC.

The chain employs TRBV20-1 and TRBJ1-5; tentatively, D is TRBD1 (5 bases). CDR1 is DFQATT, CDR2 SNEGSKA, per germline (reference sequence). There are 14 residues in the CDR3. Trimming cost V 3 bases and J 6 bases, with 15 bases left between them. The CDR3 here is CSARVGQGGQPQHF. The CDR3 DNA reads TGCAGTGCTAGGGTAGGGCAGGGTGGTCAGCCCCAGCATTTT.

This clonotype was seen many times. The V call is TRBV3-1, the J call TRBJ2-1; D not resolved. From germline, CDR1 is LGHDT and CDR2 YNNKEL (reference sequence). The CDR3 has 11 residues. With 2 bases removed from V and 8 bases from J, the gap between germline ends came to 4 bases. The CDR3 region is CASSQFHEQFF. CDR3 DNA sequence: TGTGCCAGCAGCCAATTCCATGAGCAGTTCTTC.

This clonotype was seen once. The gene calls are TRBV20-1 and TRBJ2-5; D might be TRBD1 (6 bases). Germline loops: CDR1 DFQATT, CDR2 SNEGSKA (reference sequence). Trimming removed 0 bases at V and 0 bases at J, with 11 bases between. CDR3 size: 15 residues. The CDR3 nucleotides are TGCAGTGCTAGAGATGCAGGGGCCGACCAAGAGACCCAGTACTTC. It codes for CSARDAGADQETQYF.

The chain joins TRBV20-1 to TRBJ2-1, with D unresolved. V shed 4 bases and J shed 4 bases, with 20 bases lying between them. Germline V gene sequence: CDR1 DFQATT, CDR2 SNEGSKA (reference sequence). The CDR3 sequence is 16 residues long. The CDR3 here is CSAKLYTRRRYNEQFF. CDR3 DNA sequence: TGCAGTGCTAAATTATACACAAGACGACGATACAATGAGCAGTTCTTC.